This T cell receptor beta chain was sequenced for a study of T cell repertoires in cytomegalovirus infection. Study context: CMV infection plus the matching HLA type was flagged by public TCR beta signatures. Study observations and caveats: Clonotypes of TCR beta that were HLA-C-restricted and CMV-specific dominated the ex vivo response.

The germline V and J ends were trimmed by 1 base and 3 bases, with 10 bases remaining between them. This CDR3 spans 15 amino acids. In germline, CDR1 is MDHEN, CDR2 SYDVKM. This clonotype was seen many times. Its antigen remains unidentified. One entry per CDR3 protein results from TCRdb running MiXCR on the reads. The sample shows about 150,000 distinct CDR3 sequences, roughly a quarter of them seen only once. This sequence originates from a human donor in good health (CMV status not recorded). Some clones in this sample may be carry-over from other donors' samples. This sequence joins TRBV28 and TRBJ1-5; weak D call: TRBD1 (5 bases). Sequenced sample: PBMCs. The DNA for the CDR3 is TGTGCCAGCAGTTTATCCGGAGGGGACAATCAGCCCCAGCATTTT. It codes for CASSLSGGDNQPQHF. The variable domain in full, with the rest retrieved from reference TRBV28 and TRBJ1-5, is DVKVTQSSRYLVKRTGEKVFLECVQDMDHENMFWYRQDPGLGLRLIYFSYDVKMKEKGDIPEGYSVSREKKERFSLILESASTNQTSMYLCASSLSGGDNQPQHFGDGTRLSIL.